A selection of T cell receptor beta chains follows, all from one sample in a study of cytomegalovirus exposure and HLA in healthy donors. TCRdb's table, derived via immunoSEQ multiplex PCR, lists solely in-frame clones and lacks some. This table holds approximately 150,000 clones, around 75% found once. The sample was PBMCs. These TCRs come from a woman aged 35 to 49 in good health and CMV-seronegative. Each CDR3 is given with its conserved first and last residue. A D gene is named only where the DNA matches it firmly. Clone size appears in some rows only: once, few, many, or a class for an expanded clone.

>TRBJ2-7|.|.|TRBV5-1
TGCGCCAGCAGCGTGACAGGACTTCGCTCCTACGAGCAGTACTTT
CASSVTGLRSYEQYF
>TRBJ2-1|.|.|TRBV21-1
TGTGCCAGCAGCTACCGGGACAGGGAATGTTATGAGCAGTTCTTC
CASSYRDRECYEQFF
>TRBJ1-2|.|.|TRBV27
TGTGCCAGCAGTTACTCTCGGGGGAATAACTATGGCTACACCTTC
CASSYSRGNNYGYTF
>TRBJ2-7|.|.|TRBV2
TGTGCCAGCACCTATGGGGGGATTTCCTACGAGCAGTACTTC
CASTYGGISYEQYF
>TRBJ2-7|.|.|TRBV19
TGTGCCAGTAGTATAGATCTCGGCCTAGCTGACGAGCAGTACTTC
CASSIDLGLADEQYF
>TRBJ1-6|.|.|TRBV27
TGTGCCAGCAGTTTGGGCGGGCCTAATTCACCCCTCCACTTT
CASSLGGPNSPLHF
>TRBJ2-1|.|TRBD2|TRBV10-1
TGCGCCAGCAGTGAGTCTCAAGGGGCTAGCGGGAGGGATGAGCAGTTCTTC
CASSESQGASGRDEQFF
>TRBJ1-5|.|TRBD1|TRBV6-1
TGTGCCAGTTGGGAGGGACAGGGAGATTATCAGCCCCAGCATTTT
CASWEGQGDYQPQHF
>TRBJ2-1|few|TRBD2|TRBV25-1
TGTGCCAGCAGTGAATGGGGGAAAGCGGGAGAGAAGGATGAGCAGTTCTTC
CASSEWGKAGEKDEQFF
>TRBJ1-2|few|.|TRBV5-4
TGTGCCAGCAGGACGGACAGTTACTATGGCTACACCTTC
CASRTDSYYGYTF
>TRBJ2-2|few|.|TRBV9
TGTGCCAGCACCCCCGTGGCGGGAATCACCGGGGAGCTGTTTTTT
CASTPVAGITGELFF
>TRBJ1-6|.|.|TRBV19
TGTGCCAGTAATGGGCAGGGTAGTTCACCCCTCCACTTT
CASNGQGSSPLHF
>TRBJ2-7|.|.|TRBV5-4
TGTGCCAGCAGGGATGGGGGGAAGGACTCCTACGAGCAGTACTTC
CASRDGGKDSYEQYF
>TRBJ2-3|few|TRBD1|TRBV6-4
TGTGCCAGCAGTGAAGGGACAGGGGGCGCAGATACGCAGTATTTT
CASSEGTGGADTQYF
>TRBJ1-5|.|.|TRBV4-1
TGCGCCAGCAGCCAAGGGGGAGGGACGGCGTATCAGCCCCAGCATTTT
CASSQGGGTAYQPQHF
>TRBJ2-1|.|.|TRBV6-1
TGTGCCAGTGCGTTACAGATCTCCTACAATGAGCAGTTCTTC
CASALQISYNEQFF
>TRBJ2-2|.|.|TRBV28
TGTGCCAGCAGTCTTCCGGGAACGGGCACCGGGGAGCTGTTTTTT
CASSLPGTGTGELFF
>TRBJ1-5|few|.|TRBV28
TGTGCCACCCTGAGGGATAGCAATCAGCCCCAGCATTTT
CATLRDSNQPQHF
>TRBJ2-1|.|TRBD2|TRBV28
TGTGCCAGCAGAGCGGGGGGGAATGAGCAGTTCTTC
CASRAGGNEQFF
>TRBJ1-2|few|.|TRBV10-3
TGTGCCATCAATCAGGGTACCGGCTATGGCTACACCTTC
CAINQGTGYGYTF
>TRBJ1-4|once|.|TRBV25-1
TGTGCCAGCAGTAGCGACAGTCGGTGGAATGTAAAACTGTTTTTT
CASSSDSRWNVKLFF
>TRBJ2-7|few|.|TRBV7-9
TGTGCCAGCAGCCTTGGGTTCGGGGAACTTGAAGAGCAGTACTTC
CASSLGFGELEEQYF
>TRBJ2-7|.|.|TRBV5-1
TGCGCCAGCAGCTTGTCGGGGGGCGCAAGCCACGAGCAGTACTTC
CASSLSGGASHEQYF
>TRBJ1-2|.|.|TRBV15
TGTGCCACCAGCGGAGCTCCGGTCCCATCCTATGGCTACACCTTC
CATSGAPVPSYGYTF
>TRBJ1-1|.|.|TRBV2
TGTGCCAGCACTGGACAGTTAAACACTGAAGCTTTCTTT
CASTGQLNTEAFF
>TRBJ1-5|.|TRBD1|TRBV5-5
TGTGCCAGCAGCCCCCTCTCGGAGGGGGCTCGTAATCAGCCCCAGCATTTT
CASSPLSEGARNQPQHF
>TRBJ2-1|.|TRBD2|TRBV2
TGTGCCATCGGACTAGCGGGAGCTGAGCAGTTCTTC
CAIGLAGAEQFF
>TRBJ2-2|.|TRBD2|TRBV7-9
TGTGCCAGCATCCTGAACATAGCGGGCCCGGGGACCGGGGAGCTGTTTTTT
CASILNIAGPGTGELFF
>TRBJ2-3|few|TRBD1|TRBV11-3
TGTGCCAGCAGCTTGGGGACAGGGACTTCCACAGATACGCAGTATTTT
CASSLGTGTSTDTQYF
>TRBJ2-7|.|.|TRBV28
TGTGCCAGCTTTAACAGGTTGCCCTACGAGCAGTACTTC
CASFNRLPYEQYF
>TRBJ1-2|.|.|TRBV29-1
TGCAGCGTCCACGCTCCCCCCTCTATACTCTATGGCTACACCTTC
CSVHAPPSILYGYTF
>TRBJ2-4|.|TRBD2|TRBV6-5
TGTGCCAGCAGTTACTCACGGGGGGAAGAGGACATTCAGTACTTC
CASSYSRGEEDIQYF
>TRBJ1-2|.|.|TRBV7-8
TGTGCCAGCAGCAACCCCCCTGGGAGACAATCCTATGGCTACACCTTC
CASSNPPGRQSYGYTF
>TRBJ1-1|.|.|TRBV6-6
TGTGCCAGCAGTTATGGGGGAGGTCTTGAAGCTTTCTTT
CASSYGGGLEAFF
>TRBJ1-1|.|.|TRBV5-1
TGCGCCAGCAGCCTCTCACTTGGGGCACTCATGAACACTGAAGCTTTCTTT
CASSLSLGALMNTEAFF
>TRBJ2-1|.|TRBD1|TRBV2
TGTGCCAGACAGGGGGTGACCCTCGTATCCTACAATGAGCAGTTCTTC
CARQGVTLVSYNEQFF
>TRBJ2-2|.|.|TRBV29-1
TGCAGCGTTGTTACGGGGGGCATGAACACCGGGGAGCTGTTTTTT
CSVVTGGMNTGELFF
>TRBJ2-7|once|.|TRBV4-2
TGTGCCAGCAGCCAAGATCATAGGGGCGACGAGCAGTGCTTC
CASSQDHRGDEQCF
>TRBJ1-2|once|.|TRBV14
TGTGCCAGCAGCCAAGATCATGACAGGCCGAGTTTTAACTATGGCTACACCTTC
CASSQDHDRPSFNYGYTF
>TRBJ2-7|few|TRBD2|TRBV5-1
TGCGCCAGCAGCGGCGGGACTAAAAGCGAGCAGTACTTC
CASSGGTKSEQYF
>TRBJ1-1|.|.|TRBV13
TGTGCCAGCAGTCCGGACAGAGTAAACACTGAAGCTTTCTTT
CASSPDRVNTEAFF
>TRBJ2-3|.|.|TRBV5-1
TGCGCCAGCAGCTTGGCCACTAGTCGGGCTATCATCCCCTCTAGCACAGATACGCAGTATTTT
CASSLATSRAIIPSSTDTQYF
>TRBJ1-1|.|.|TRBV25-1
TGTGCCAGCAGTGCTTCCTCAGGGGATATTACTGAAGCTTTCTTT
CASSASSGDITEAFF
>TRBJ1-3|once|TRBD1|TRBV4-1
TGCGCCAGCAGCCAACCAACCGCTCATTGGACAGGGGTCTCTGGAAACACCATATATTTT
CASSQPTAHWTGVSGNTIYF
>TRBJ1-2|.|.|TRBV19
TGTGCCAGTACCCGAGGGAGGACGGGCAATGGCTACACCTTC
CASTRGRTGNGYTF
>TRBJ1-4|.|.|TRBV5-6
TGTGCCAGCAGTAACGGAGCAAGTAATGAAAAACTGTTTTTT
CASSNGASNEKLFF
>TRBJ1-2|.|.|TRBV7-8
TGTGCCAGCAGCTCCGGACAGTTCTATGGCTACACCTTC
CASSSGQFYGYTF
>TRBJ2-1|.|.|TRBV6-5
TGTGCCAGCAGAAGACAGACTTACAATGAGCAGTTCTTC
CASRRQTYNEQFF
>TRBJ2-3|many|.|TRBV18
TGTGCCAGCTCACGGGGCCTAAGCACAGATACGCAGTATTTT
CASSRGLSTDTQYF
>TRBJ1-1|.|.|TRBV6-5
TGTGCCAGCAGTGGATCCGGGGAGGCGGACACTGAAGCTTTCTTT
CASSGSGEADTEAFF
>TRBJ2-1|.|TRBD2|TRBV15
TGTGCCACCAGCAGAGGTCGGACGGCGCTAGCGGGGGCCAATGAGCAGTTCTTC
CATSRGRTALAGANEQFF